The clone carrying this TCR beta chain came up a few times. The antigen remains undetermined. Healthy Caucasian donors formed the entire cohort. The sample belongs to a study of identical twins. Findings and limits, study-wide: With abundant cord blood beta clonotypes, insertions were fewer; memory repertoires showed no such pattern. Within twin pairs, the out-of-frame alpha sequences they shared showed excess low generation probability.

MiXCR, applied by TCRdb to the 5' RACE reads, yields one record per CDR3 protein. The sample lists some 96,000 distinct CDR3 sequences; 4.5% to 6.5% were seen once. Germline assignment: CDR1 LNHNV and CDR2 YYDKDF (reference sequence). Trimming shortened V by 1 base and J by 0 bases, and 6 bases separated the two germline ends. This CDR3 is 14 amino acids long. This TCR derives from a woman aged 45 to 65 in good health. V is TRBV15 and J is TRBJ2-5, with D tentatively TRBD1 (6 bases). The sequencing sample was made of memory T cells sorted from blood. CDR3 residues: CATSRGDNQETQYF. The CDR3 DNA reads as TGTGCCACCAGCAGAGGGGACAACCAAGAGACCCAGTACTTC.